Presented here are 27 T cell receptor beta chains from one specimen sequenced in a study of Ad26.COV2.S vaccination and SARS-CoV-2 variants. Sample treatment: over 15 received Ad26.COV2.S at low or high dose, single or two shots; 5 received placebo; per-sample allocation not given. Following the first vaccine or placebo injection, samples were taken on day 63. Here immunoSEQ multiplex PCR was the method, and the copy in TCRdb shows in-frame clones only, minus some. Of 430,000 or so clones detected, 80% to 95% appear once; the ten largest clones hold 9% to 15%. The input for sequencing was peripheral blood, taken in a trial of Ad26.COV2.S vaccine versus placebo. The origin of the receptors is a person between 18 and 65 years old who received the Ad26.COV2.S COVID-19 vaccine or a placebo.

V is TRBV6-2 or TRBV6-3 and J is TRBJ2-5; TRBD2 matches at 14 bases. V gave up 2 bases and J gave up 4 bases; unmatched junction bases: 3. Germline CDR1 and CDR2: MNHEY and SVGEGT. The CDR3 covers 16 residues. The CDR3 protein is CASSYPGTSGRETQYF. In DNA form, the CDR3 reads TGTGCCAGCAGTTACCCGGGGACTAGCGGGAGAGAGACCCAGTACTTC.

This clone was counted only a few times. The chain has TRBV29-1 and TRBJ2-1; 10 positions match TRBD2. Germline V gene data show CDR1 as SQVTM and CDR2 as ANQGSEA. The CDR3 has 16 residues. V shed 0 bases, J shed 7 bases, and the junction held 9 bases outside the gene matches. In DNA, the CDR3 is TGCAGCGTTGAAGAAGGGAAGTTACTAGCGGGAAATGAGCAGTTCTTC. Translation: CSVEEGKLLAGNEQFF.

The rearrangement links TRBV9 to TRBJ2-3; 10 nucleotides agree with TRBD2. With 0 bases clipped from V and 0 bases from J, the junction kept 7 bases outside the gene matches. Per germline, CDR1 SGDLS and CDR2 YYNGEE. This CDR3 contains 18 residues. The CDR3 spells CASSVEGTSASSTDTQYF. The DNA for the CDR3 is TGTGCCAGCAGCGTAGAGGGGACTAGCGCCTCTAGCACAGATACGCAGTATTTT.

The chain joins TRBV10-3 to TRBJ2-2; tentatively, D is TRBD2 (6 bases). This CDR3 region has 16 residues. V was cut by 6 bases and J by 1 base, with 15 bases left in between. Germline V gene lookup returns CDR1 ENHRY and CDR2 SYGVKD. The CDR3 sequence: CAIRNRRGENTGELFF. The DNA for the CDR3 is TGTGCCATCAGGAACCGGCGGGGTGAGAACACCGGGGAGCTGTTTTTT.

CDR3 nucleotide sequence: TGTGCCAGCACCCACCGTCGTTGGAACACTGAAGCTTTCTTT. Protein product: CASTHRRWNTEAFF. The V call is TRBV28, the J call TRBJ1-1; D gene uncertain. The V gene's germline CDR1 is MDHEN and CDR2 SYDVKM. The CDR3 loop spans 14 amino acids. The V gene lost 7 bases and the J gene lost 1 base, with 13 bases spanning the gap.

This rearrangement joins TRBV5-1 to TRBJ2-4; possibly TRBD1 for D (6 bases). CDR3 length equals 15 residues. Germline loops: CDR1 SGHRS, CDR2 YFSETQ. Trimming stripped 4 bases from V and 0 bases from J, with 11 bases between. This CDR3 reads CASSQGHLAKNIQYF. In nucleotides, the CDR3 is TGCGCCAGCAGCCAGGGACATTTAGCCAAAAACATTCAGTACTTC.

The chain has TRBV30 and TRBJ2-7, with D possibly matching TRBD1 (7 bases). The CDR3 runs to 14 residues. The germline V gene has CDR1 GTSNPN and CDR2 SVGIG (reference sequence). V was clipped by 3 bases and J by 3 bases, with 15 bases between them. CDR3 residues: CAWSGGQYYYEQYF. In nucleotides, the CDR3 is TGTGCCTGGAGCGGGGGACAGTACTACTACGAGCAGTACTTC. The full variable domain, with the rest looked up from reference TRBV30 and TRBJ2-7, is SQTIHQWPATLVQPVGSPLSLECTVEGTSNPNLYWYRQAAGRGLQLLFYSVGIGQISSEVPQNLSASRPQDRQFILSSKKLLLSDSGFYLCAWSGGQYYYEQYFGPGTRLTVT.

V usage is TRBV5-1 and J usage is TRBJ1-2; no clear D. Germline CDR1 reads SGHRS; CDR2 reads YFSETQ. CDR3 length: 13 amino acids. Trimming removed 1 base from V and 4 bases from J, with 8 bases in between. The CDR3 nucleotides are TGCGCCAGCAGCTTGTTAGGTGCCTATGGCTACACCTTC. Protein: CASSLLGAYGYTF.

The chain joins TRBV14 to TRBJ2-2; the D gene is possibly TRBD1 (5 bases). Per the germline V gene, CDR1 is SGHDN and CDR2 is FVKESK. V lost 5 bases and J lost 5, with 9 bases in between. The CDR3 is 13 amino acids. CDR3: CASSRQYTGELFF. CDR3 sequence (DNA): TGTGCCAGCAGCAGACAGTATACCGGGGAGCTGTTTTTT.

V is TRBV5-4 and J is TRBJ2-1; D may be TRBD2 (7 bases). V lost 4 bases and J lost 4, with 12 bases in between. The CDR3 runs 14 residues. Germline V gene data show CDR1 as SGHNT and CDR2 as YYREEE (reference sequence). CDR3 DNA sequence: TGTGCCAGCAGCCCCCGGGGGGCATACAATGAGCAGTTCTTC. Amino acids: CASSPRGAYNEQFF.

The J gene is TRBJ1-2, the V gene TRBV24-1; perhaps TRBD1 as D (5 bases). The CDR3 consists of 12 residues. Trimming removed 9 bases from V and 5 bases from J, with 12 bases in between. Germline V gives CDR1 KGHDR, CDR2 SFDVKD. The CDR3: CATGDRSYGYTF. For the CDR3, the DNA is TGTGCCACCGGAGACAGAAGTTATGGCTACACCTTC.

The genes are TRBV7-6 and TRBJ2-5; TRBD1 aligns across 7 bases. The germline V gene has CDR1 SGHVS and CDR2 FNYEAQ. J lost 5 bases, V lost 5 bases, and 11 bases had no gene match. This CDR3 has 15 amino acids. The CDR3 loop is CASSPRDSWMETQYF. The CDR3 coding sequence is TGTGCCAGCAGCCCCCGGGACAGCTGGATGGAGACCCAGTACTTC.

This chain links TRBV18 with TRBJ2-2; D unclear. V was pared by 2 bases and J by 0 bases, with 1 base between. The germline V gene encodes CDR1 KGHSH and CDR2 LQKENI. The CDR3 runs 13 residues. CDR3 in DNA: TGTGCCAGCTCACCAGCGAACACCGGGGAGCTGTTTTTT. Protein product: CASSPANTGELFF.

CDR3 loop: CASSPRGLAGGRHMEQFF. Written as DNA, the CDR3 is TGTGCCAGCTCACCACGGGGACTAGCGGGAGGGCGACACATGGAGCAGTTCTTC. The chain employs TRBV18 and TRBJ2-1; 16 bases align to TRBD2. The germline gives CDR1 KGHSH, CDR2 LQKENI. The CDR3 is 18 residues long. The ends lost 1 base at V and 10 bases at J; junction bases unmatched: 10.

In nucleotides, the CDR3 is TGTGCCAGCAGACCCCCTGGGGACAACTATGGCTACACCTTC. It specifies CASRPPGDNYGYTF. The rearrangement uses TRBV9 and TRBJ1-2, with D perhaps TRBD1 (5 bases). The V gene's germline CDR1 is SGDLS and CDR2 YYNGEE. This CDR3 is built from 14 residues. V lost 5 bases and J 2 bases, leaving 13 bases between the germline ends.

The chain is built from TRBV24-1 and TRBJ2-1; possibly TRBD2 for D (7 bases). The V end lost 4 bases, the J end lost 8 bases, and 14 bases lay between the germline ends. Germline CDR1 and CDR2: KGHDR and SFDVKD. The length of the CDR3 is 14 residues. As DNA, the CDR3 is TGTGCCACCAGTGACGGGGGGACAACCGATGAGCAGTTCTTC. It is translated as CATSDGGTTDEQFF.

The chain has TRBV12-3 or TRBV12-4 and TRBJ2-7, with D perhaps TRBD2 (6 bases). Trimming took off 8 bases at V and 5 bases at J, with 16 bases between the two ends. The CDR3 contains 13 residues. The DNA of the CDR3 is TGTGCCAGCCGTCGAGACCGGGGGAACGAGCAGTACTTC. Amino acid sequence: CASRRDRGNEQYF.

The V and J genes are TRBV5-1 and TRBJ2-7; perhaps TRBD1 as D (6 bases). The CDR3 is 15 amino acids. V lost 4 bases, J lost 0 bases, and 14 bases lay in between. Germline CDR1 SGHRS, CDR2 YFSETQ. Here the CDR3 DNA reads TGCGCCAGCAGCGCCCGGGACATAACCTCCTACGAGCAGTACTTC. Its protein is CASSARDITSYEQYF.

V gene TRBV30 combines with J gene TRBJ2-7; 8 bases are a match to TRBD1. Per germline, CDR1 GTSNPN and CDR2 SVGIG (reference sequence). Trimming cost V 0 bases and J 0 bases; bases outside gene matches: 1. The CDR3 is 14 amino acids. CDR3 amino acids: CAWSVGTGSYEQYF. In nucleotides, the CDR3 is TGTGCCTGGAGTGTAGGGACAGGCTCCTACGAGCAGTACTTC.

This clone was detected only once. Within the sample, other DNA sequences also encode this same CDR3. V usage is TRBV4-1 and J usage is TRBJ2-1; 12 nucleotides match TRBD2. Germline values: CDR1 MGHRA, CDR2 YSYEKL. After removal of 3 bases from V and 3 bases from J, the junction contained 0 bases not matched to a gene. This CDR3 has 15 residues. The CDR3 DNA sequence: TGCGCCAGCAGCCAGGGACTAGCGGGCTACAATGAGCAGTTCTTC. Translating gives CASSQGLAGYNEQFF.

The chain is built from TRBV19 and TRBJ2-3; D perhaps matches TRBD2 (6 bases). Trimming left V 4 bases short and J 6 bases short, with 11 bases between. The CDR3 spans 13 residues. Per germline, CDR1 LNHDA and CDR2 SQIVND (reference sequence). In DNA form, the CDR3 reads TGTGCCAGTAGTAGGGGGGACTGGGATACGCAGTATTTT. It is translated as CASSRGDWDTQYF.

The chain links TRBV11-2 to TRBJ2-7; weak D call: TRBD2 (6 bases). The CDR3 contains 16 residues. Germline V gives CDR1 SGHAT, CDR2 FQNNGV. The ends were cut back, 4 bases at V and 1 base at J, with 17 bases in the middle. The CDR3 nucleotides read TGTGCCAGCAGCTCCTCCATTAGCGGACTTTCCTACGAGCAGTACTTC. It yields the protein CASSSSISGLSYEQYF.

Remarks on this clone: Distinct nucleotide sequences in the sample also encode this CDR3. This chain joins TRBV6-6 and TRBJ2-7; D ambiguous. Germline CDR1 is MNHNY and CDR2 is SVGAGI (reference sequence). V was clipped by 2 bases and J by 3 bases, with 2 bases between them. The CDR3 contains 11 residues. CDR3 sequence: CASSYDYEQYF. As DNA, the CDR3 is TGTGCCAGCAGTTACGACTACGAGCAGTACTTC.

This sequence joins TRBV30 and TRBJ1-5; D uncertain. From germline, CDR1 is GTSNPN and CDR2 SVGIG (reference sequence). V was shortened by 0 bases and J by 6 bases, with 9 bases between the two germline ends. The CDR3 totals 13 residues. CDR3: CAWSVGSTQPQHF. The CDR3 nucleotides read TGTGCCTGGAGTGTTGGGAGTACTCAGCCCCAGCATTTT. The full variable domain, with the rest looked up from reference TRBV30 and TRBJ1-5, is SQTIHQWPATLVQPVGSPLSLECTVEGTSNPNLYWYRQAAGRGLQLLFYSVGIGQISSEVPQNLSASRPQDRQFILSSKKLLLSDSGFYLCAWSVGSTQPQHFGDGTRLSIL.

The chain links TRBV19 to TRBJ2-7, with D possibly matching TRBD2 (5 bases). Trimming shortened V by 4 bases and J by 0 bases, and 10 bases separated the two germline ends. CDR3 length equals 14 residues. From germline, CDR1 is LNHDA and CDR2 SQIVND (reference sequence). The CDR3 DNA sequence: TGTGCCAGTAGTACTGGTGCGGGCTCCTACGAGCAGTACTTC. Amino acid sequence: CASSTGAGSYEQYF.

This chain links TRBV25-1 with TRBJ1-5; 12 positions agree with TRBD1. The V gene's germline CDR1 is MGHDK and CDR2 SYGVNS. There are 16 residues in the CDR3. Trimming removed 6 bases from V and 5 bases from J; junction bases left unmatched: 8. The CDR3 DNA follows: TGTGCCAGCAGATCCACGGGGACAGGGGGCGATCAGCCCCAGCATTTT. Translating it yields CASRSTGTGGDQPQHF.

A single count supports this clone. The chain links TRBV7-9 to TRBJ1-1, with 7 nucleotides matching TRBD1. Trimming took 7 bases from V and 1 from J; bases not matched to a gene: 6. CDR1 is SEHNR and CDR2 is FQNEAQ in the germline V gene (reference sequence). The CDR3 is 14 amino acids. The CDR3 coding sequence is TGTGCCAGCATCCCAACAGGGGCGAACACTGAAGCTTTCTTT. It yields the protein CASIPTGANTEAFF.